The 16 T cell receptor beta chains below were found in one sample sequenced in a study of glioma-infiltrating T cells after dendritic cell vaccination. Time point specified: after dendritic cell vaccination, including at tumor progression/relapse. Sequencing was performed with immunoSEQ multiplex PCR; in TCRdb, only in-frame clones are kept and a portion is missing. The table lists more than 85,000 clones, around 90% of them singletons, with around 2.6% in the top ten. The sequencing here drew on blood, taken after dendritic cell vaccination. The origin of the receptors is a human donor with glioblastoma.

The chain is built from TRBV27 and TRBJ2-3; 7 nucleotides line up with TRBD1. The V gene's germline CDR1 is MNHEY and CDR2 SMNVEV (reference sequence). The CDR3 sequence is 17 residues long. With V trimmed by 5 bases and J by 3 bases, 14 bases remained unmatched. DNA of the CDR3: TGTGCCAGCAGTCGCACAGGGGACCGAGTACTAACAGATACGCAGTATTTT. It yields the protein CASSRTGDRVLTDTQYF.

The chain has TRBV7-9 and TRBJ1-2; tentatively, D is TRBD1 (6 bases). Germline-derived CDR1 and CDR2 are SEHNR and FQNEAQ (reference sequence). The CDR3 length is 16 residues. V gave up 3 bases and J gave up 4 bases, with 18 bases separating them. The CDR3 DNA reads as TGTGCCAGCAGCTTCGGGACACCGTCTCAAGGCTATGGCTACACCTTC. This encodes CASSFGTPSQGYGYTF.

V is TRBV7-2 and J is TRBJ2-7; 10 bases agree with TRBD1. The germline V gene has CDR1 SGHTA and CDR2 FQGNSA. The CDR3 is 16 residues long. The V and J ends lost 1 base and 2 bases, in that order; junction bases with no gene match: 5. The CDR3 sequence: CASSLDGTGATYEQYF. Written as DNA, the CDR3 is TGTGCCAGCAGCTTAGATGGGACAGGGGCGACCTACGAGCAGTACTTC.

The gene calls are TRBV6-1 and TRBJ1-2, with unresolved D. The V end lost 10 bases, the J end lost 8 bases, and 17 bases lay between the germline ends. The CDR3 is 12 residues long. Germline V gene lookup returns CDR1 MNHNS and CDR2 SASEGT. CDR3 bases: TGTGCCACCGGGGTGGATACGAGGGGCTACACCTTC. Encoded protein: CATGVDTRGYTF.

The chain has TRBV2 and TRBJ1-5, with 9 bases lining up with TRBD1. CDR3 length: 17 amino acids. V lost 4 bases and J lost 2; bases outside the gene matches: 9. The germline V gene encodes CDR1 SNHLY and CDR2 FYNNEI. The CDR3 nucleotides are TGTGCCAGCAGTGGAGGGACAGGGAATAGGCGCAATCAGCCCCAGCATTTT. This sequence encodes CASSGGTGNRRNQPQHF.

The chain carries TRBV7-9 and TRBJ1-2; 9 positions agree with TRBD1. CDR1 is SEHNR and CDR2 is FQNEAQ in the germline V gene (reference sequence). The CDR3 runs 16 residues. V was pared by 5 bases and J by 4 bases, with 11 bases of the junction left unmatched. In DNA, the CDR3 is TGTGCCAGCAGCCCCCAGACAGGGGGTCACCGCTATGGCTACACCTTC. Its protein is CASSPQTGGHRYGYTF.

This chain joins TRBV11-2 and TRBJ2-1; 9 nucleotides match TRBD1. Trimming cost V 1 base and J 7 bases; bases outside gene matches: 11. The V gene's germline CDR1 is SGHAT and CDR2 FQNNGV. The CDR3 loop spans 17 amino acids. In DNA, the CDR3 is TGTGCCAGCAGCTTAGCCTTACCGGGACAGGGTGGGAATGAGCAGTTCTTC. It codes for CASSLALPGQGGNEQFF. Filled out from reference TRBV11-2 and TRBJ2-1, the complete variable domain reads EAGVAQSPRYKIIEKRQSVAFWCNPISGHATLYWYQQILGQGPKLLIQFQNNGVVDDSQLPKDRFSAERLKGVDSTLKIQPAKLEDSAVYLCASSLALPGQGGNEQFFGPGTRLTVL.

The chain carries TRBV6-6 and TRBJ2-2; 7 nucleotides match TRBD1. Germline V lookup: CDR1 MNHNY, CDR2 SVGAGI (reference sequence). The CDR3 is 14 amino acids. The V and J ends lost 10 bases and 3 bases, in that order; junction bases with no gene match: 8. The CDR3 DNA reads TGTGCCACCATGGACAGGCGAGACACCGGGGAGCTGTTTTTT. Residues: CATMDRRDTGELFF.

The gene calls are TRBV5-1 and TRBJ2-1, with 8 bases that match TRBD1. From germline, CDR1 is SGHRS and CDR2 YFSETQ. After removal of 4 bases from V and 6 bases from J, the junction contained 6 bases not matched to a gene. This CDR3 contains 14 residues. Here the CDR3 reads CASSETQGANEQFF. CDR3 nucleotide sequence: TGCGCCAGCAGCGAAACCCAGGGGGCCAATGAGCAGTTCTTC.

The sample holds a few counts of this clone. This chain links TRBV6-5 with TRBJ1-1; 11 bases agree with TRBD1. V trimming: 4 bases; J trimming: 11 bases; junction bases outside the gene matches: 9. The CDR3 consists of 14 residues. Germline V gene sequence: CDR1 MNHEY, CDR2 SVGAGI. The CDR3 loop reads CASSFPGQGEKAFF. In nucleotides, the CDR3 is TGTGCCAGCAGTTTTCCGGGACAGGGGGAAAAGGCTTTCTTT.

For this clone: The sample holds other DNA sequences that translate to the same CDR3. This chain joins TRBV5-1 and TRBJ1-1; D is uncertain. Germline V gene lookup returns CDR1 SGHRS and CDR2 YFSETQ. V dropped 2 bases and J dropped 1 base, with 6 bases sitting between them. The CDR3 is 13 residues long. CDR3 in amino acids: CASSLGGNTEAFF. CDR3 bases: TGCGCCAGCAGCTTAGGAGGGAACACTGAAGCTTTCTTT.

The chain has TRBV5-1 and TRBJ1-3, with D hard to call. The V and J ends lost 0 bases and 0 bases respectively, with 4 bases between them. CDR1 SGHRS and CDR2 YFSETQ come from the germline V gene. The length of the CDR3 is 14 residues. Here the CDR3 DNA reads TGCGCCAGCAGCTTGGATATCTCTGGAAACACCATATATTTT. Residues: CASSLDISGNTIYF.

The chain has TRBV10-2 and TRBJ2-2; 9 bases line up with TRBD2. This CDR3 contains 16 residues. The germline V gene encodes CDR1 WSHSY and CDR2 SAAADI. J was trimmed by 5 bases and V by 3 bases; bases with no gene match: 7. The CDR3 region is CASSEVRGRDTGELFF. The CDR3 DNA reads TGCGCCAGCAGTGAAGTTCGCGGGAGGGATACCGGGGAGCTGTTTTTT.

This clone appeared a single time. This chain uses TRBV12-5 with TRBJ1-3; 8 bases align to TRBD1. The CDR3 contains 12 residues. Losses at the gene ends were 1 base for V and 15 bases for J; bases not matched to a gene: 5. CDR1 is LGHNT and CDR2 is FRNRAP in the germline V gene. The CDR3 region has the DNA TGTGCTAGTGGTTTGGGGACAGGGTTTAGATATTTT. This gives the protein CASGLGTGFRYF.

CDR3 nucleotide sequence: TGCGCCAGCAGCTTGGGGGACAAAAATGAAGCTTTCTTT. Its protein product is CASSLGDKNEAFF. The chain couples TRBV5-1 to TRBJ1-1; maybe TRBD1 (6 bases). The CDR3 extends over 13 amino acids. The V and J ends lost 0 bases and 7 bases respectively, with 10 bases between them. CDR1 is SGHRS and CDR2 is YFSETQ in the germline V gene.

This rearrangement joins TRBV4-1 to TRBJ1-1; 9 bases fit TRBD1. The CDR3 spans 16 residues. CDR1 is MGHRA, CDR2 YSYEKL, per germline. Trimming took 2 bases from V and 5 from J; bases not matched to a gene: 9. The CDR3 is CASSQPTGGAGTEAFF. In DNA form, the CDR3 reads TGCGCCAGCAGCCAACCTACAGGGGGCGCGGGAACTGAAGCTTTCTTT.